These 26 T cell receptor beta chains were sequenced from one sample in a study of neurological immune-mediated disorders. TCRdb used MiXCR to reprocess the 5' RACE reads, holding one entry per CDR3 protein. The sample carries some 76,000 distinct CDR3 sequences, approximately 3.4% recorded once. Sequencing was carried out using PBMCs. The receptors come from a woman aged 45-60 years with multiple sclerosis.

This clonotype has ten or more counts. The chain links TRBV28 to TRBJ2-7, with 7 bases identical to TRBD1. The CDR3 sequence is 13 residues long. From germline, CDR1 is MDHEN and CDR2 SYDVKM. The CDR3 loop is CATTGAAHYEQYF. The CDR3 region has the DNA TGTGCTACCACAGGGGCTGCACACTACGAGCAGTACTTC.

Ten or more counts support this clonotype. This rearrangement joins TRBV7-9 to TRBJ1-1; perhaps TRBD1 as D (5 bases). V lost 5 bases, J lost 3 bases, and 13 bases lay in between. In germline, CDR1 is SEHNR, CDR2 FQNEAQ (reference sequence). The CDR3 extends over 14 amino acids. The CDR3 reads CASSRPGLHTEAFF. Here the CDR3 DNA reads TGTGCCAGCAGCAGACCGGGACTGCACACTGAAGCTTTCTTT.

This clonotype was picked up many times. The chain couples TRBV6-5 to TRBJ1-3; 7 bases fit TRBD1. V lost 4 bases to trimming and J lost 3 bases; unmatched junction nucleotides: 6. CDR1 is MNHEY and CDR2 is SVGAGI in the germline V gene. This CDR3 is built from 15 residues. This chain's CDR3 is CASSLEGASGNTIYF. In DNA form, the CDR3 reads TGTGCCAGCAGTTTGGAGGGGGCGAGTGGAAACACCATATATTTT.

This clonotype has at least ten counts. V usage is TRBV18 and J usage is TRBJ2-5; D not resolved. Trimming removed 0 bases from V and 10 bases from J, with 12 bases in between. CDR3 size: 13 residues. Germline CDR1 KGHSH, CDR2 LQKENI. The CDR3: CASSPPPRGVQYF. DNA of the CDR3: TGTGCCAGCTCACCACCCCCCCGAGGAGTCCAGTACTTC.

This clonotype was observed at least ten times. V and J are TRBV25-1 and TRBJ2-5, with D tentatively TRBD1 or TRBD2 (5 bases each). Looked up from germline, CDR1 is MGHDK and CDR2 is SYGVNS. This CDR3 has 15 residues. V dropped 1 base and J dropped 3 bases, with 12 bases sitting between them. The DNA for the CDR3 is TGTGCCAGCAGTGAATTAGGAAGGGACGAAGAGACCCAGTACTTC. It codes for CASSELGRDEETQYF.

Many counts were recorded for this clonotype. V usage is TRBV5-1 and J usage is TRBJ2-7, with 9 nucleotides matching TRBD2. Germline values: CDR1 SGHRS, CDR2 YFSETQ. CDR3 size: 13 residues. V shed 4 bases and J 5 bases; nucleotides not matched to a gene: 4. The CDR3 bases are TGCGCCAGCAGCAGGGGACTAGCAGACGAGCAGTACTTC. Its protein product is CASSRGLADEQYF.

This clonotype was counted ten times or more. V gene TRBV10-3 combines with J gene TRBJ2-1; 8 bases are shared with TRBD2. The CDR3 totals 15 residues. Germline V gene sequence: CDR1 ENHRY, CDR2 SYGVKD. After removal of 10 bases from V and 6 bases from J, the junction contained 14 bases not matched to a gene. The CDR3 loop reads CATGPVGGAPNEQFF. The CDR3 bases are TGTGCCACCGGCCCCGTCGGGGGGGCTCCCAATGAGCAGTTCTTC.

The chain recombines TRBV3-1 with TRBJ2-3; D gene uncertain. Trimming left V 0 bases short and J 2 bases short, with 12 bases between. CDR3 length: 16 amino acids. The germline CDR1 and CDR2 sequences are LGHDT and YNNKEL (reference sequence). DNA of the CDR3: TGTGCCAGCAGCCAAGAGCGGCTCGGCTCCACAGATACGCAGTATTTT. This codes for CASSQERLGSTDTQYF.

The table lists this clonotype with many counts. The V call is TRBV5-5, the J call TRBJ2-3, with TRBD2 matching 10 bases. Trimming removed 1 base from V and 5 bases from J; junction bases left unmatched: 1. The V gene's germline CDR1 is SGHKS and CDR2 YYEKEE (reference sequence). The CDR3 consists of 14 residues. The CDR3 region is CASSLPSGGDTQYF. CDR3 coding DNA: TGTGCCAGCAGCTTGCCTAGCGGGGGAGATACGCAGTATTTT.

This chain links TRBV4-3 with TRBJ1-1; D not resolved. This CDR3 contains 15 residues. With 0 bases removed from V and 1 base from J, the gap between germline ends came to 9 bases. Per the germline V gene, CDR1 is LGHNA and CDR2 is YSLEER. Written as DNA, the CDR3 is TGCGCCAGCAGCCAAGAGATGATGGGGAACACTGAAGCTTTCTTT. Its translation is CASSQEMMGNTEAFF.

This clonotype was seen repeatedly, ten times or more. The V call is TRBV13, the J call TRBJ2-1; 10 bases are shared with TRBD2. Per the germline V gene, CDR1 is PRHDT and CDR2 is FYEKMQ (reference sequence). With 1 base clipped from V and 1 base from J, the junction kept 4 bases outside the gene matches. The CDR3 totals 17 residues. This CDR3 is CASSLVSSGSSYNEQFF. The CDR3 DNA is TGTGCCAGCAGCTTAGTATCTAGCGGGAGTTCCTACAATGAGCAGTTCTTC.

This clonotype came up many times. The gene calls are TRBV7-2 and TRBJ1-2; unclear D gene. This CDR3 spans 16 amino acids. V gave up 2 bases and J gave up 4 bases, with 17 bases separating them. Germline assignment: CDR1 SGHTA and CDR2 FQGNSA. As DNA, the CDR3 is TGTGCCAGCAGCTTATCCGGGGTAAATCGGGGCTATGGCTACACCTTC. Its protein product is CASSLSGVNRGYGYTF.

On this clonotype itself: This may be a read error, as it is one base from a much larger clone. This sequence joins TRBV2 and TRBJ2-1, with 10 bases aligning to TRBD2. V dropped 2 bases and J dropped 9; count of bases not matched to a gene: 7. This CDR3 contains 15 residues. Germline V gene data show CDR1 as SNHLY and CDR2 as FYNNEI. The CDR3 DNA follows: TGTGCCAGCAGTGAACGGAGCGGGGGGGCCGGTGAGCAGTTCTTC. It translates to CASSERSGGAGEQFF.

At least ten counts were recorded for this clonotype. This chain uses TRBV29-1 with TRBJ2-3; 8 bases fit TRBD2. The junction had 3 bases not matched to a gene; V was cut back by 7 bases and J by 0 bases. Germline V lookup: CDR1 SQVTM, CDR2 ANQGSEA. CDR3 length: 13 residues. The CDR3 region is CSGSGKSTDTQYF. In DNA form, the CDR3 reads TGCAGCGGTAGCGGGAAAAGCACAGATACGCAGTATTTT.

In this sample, this clonotype turned up many times. The rearrangement links TRBV25-1 to TRBJ2-5; 9 bases align to TRBD1. Germline trimming cut 4 bases from V and 5 bases from J; bases unmatched to any gene: 8. The CDR3 spans 15 residues. Per germline, CDR1 MGHDK and CDR2 SYGVNS. DNA of the CDR3: TGTGCCAGCAGTGGATACAGGGGGCGCGAGGAGACCCAGTACTTC. It yields the protein CASSGYRGREETQYF.

This clonotype was counted at least ten times. The chain employs TRBV20-1 and TRBJ2-7; 10 bases match TRBD2. There are 15 residues in the CDR3. Germline trimming cut 5 bases from V and 0 bases from J; bases unmatched to any gene: 7. CDR1 and CDR2 (germline): DFQATT, SNEGSKA (reference sequence). The CDR3 spells CSAHSTSGFSYEQYF. The CDR3 DNA reads as TGCAGTGCTCATTCGACTAGCGGGTTCTCCTACGAGCAGTACTTC.

At least ten counts were recorded for this clonotype. DNA of the CDR3: TGCGCCAGCAGCTTGGGGGAGCCCTACGAGCAGTACGTC. Its translation: CASSLGEPYEQYV. The chain combines TRBV5-1 with TRBJ2-7, with a possible D match to TRBD2 (5 bases). Germline CDR1 is SGHRS and CDR2 is YFSETQ. This CDR3 has 13 residues. V lost 0 bases and J 2 bases, leaving 6 bases between the germline ends.

At least ten counts were recorded for this clonotype. The genes are TRBV20-1 and TRBJ2-3; no definite D call. From germline, CDR1 is DFQATT and CDR2 SNEGSKA (reference sequence). The CDR3 is 13 residues long. V gave up 3 bases and J gave up 6 bases, with 13 bases separating them. This CDR3 reads CSARGNFRDTQYF. DNA for the CDR3: TGCAGTGCTAGGGGTAACTTCAGGGATACGCAGTATTTT.

This clonotype has a count of ten or more. The chain couples TRBV6-5 to TRBJ2-6, with 7 bases aligning to TRBD1. The CDR3 runs 17 residues. Unmatched junction bases numbered 7, after V lost 3 bases and J lost 2 bases. Germline V gives CDR1 MNHEY, CDR2 SVGAGI. For the CDR3, the DNA is TGTGCCAGCAGTTATGGGGCAGGGGGTGCTGGGGCCAACGTCCTGACTTTC. Its translation: CASSYGAGGAGANVLTF.

The genes are TRBV7-6 and TRBJ2-5; the match to TRBD2 covers 7 bases. The CDR3 is made up of 15 amino acids. V trimming: 5 bases; J trimming: 4 bases; junction bases outside the gene matches: 10. Germline CDR1 and CDR2: SGHVS and FNYEAQ. In nucleotides, the CDR3 is TGTGCCAGCAGCCCCCTAGGTGGGAGGGCAGAGACCCAGTACTTC. Protein: CASSPLGGRAETQYF.

This clonotype has a count of ten or more. This chain joins TRBV7-8 and TRBJ2-2; 7 nucleotides match TRBD2. The junction had 9 bases not matched to a gene; V was cut back by 4 bases and J by 7 bases. CDR1 and CDR2 (germline): SGHVS, FQNEAQ. The CDR3 is 15 residues long. CDR3 sequence: CASSSGLVQDGELFF. CDR3 DNA sequence: TGTGCCAGCAGCTCCGGACTAGTCCAAGACGGGGAGCTGTTTTTT.

This clonotype was picked up many times. The chain joins TRBV12-3 or TRBV12-4 to TRBJ2-5; TRBD2 matches at 8 bases. V was clipped by 3 bases and J by 2 bases; unmatched bases: 17. There are 19 residues in the CDR3. The CDR3 here is CASSFILTAGEGGQETQYF. CDR3 DNA sequence: TGTGCCAGCAGTTTTATCTTGACAGCGGGAGAAGGGGGGCAAGAGACCCAGTACTTC.

This clonotype was counted many times. The chain employs TRBV20-1 and TRBJ1-2; TRBD1 agrees at 9 bases. The CDR3 contains 16 residues. V trimming: 2 bases; J trimming: 7 bases; junction bases outside the gene matches: 14. Germline V CDR1 and CDR2: DFQATT, SNEGSKA (reference sequence). The CDR3 here is CSARRASGQGDSGYTF. CDR3 DNA: TGCAGTGCTAGAAGGGCCTCGGGACAGGGAGATAGTGGCTACACCTTC.

V gene TRBV5-1 combines with J gene TRBJ2-1, with 7 bases that match TRBD2. With V trimmed by 6 bases and J by 7 bases, 13 bases remained unmatched. CDR3 length equals 15 residues. Germline V gene data show CDR1 as SGHRS and CDR2 as YFSETQ. CDR3 DNA sequence: TGCGCCAGCACCTCTTTCGCGGGAGTTGGGAATGAGCAGTTCTTC. Translated: CASTSFAGVGNEQFF.

This clonotype occurred many times. A read error may produce the germline difference seen at one junction end. The chain combines TRBV20-1 with TRBJ1-4; D might be TRBD1 (5 bases). The CDR3 has 11 amino acids. The germline gives CDR1 DFQATT, CDR2 SNEGSKA (reference sequence). CDR3 in DNA: TGCAGTGCTAGTCTTCGGGCAGGGCTCGTATTT. Amino acid sequence: CSASLRAGLVF.

This clonotype was counted ten times or more. The genes are TRBV29-1 and TRBJ2-7; D tentatively fits TRBD1 or TRBD2 (5 bases each). The CDR3 is 13 residues long. The V gene's germline CDR1 is SQVTM and CDR2 ANQGSEA. Trimming shortened V by 1 base and J by 2 bases, and 9 bases separated the two germline ends. CDR3 in DNA: TGCAGCGTTGAAGGGCAGGGAGCCTACGAGCAGTACTTC. Amino acids: CSVEGQGAYEQYF.